The T cell receptor (beta chain) described here comes from a study of blood T cell repertoires in COVID-19. The wider study: Collection of acute and convalescent COVID-19 samples took place in the United States, Italy and Spain. T cells, B-cell-depleted T cells, or PBMCs supplied cDNA or gDNA.

V trimming: 3 bases; J trimming: 8 bases; junction bases outside the gene matches: 10. Germline V gives CDR1 LNHNV, CDR2 YYDKDF (reference sequence). This CDR3 region has 16 residues. Source study methods: Reference gene primer amplification gave estimated nucleated cell counts. This table comes from immunoSEQ multiplex PCR, and its TCRdb copy is limited to in-frame clones, with some not included. V, J and clone size derive from that table, while D and trimming were established from the DNA sequence. The data show about 86,000 clones, roughly 83% seen once. V gene TRBV15 combines with J gene TRBJ2-1; TRBD2 matches at 10 bases. The source material was peripheral blood. This TCR was recovered from an elderly woman with active or convalescent COVID-19. The CDR3 region is CATSRGLAGAGDEQFF. The DNA for the CDR3 is TGTGCCACCAGCAGGGGTCTAGCGGGAGCCGGGGATGAGCAGTTCTTC.